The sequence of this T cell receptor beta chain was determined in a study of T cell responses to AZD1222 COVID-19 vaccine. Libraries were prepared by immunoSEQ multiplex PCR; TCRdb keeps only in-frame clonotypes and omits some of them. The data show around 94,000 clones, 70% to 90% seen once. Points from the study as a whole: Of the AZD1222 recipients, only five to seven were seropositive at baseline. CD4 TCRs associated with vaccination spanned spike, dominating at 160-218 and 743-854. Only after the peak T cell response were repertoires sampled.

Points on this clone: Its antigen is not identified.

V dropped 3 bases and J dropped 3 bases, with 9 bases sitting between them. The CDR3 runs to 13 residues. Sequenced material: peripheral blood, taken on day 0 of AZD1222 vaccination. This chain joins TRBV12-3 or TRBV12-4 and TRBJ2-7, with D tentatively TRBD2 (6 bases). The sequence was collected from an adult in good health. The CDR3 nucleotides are TGTGCCAGCAGTTTCGGCGGGGTCTACGAGCAGTACTTC. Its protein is CASSFGGVYEQYF.